These T cell receptor beta chains were read from a single sample in a study of CD8+ T cells in alopecia areata. The table came from immunoSEQ multiplex PCR; TCRdb's copy has only in-frame clones and leaves some out. The table has about 110,000 clones, roughly 64% seen once; the top ten hold under 25%. Sample: CD8+ T cells sorted from blood. These receptors originate from a human donor in good health. Both conserved end residues are part of each CDR3. Each record gives: V gene, clone size, D gene, J gene, CDR3 DNA, CDR3 protein. The D gene is left open where the match is weak. Some rows mark clone size as missing; the rest say once, few, many or name a class of expanded clone.

>TRBV7-4|NA|TRBD2|TRBJ2-5
TGTGCCAGCAGCAACCCGAGCGGGGCGGGCCAAGAGACCCAGTACTTC
CASSNPSGAGQETQYF
>TRBV2|NA|NA|TRBJ2-6
TGTGCCAGCAGTGAGGGCAGGGGAATGGCTGGGGCCAACGTCCTGACTTTC
CASSEGRGMAGANVLTF
>TRBV4-1|NA|NA|TRBJ1-2
TGCGCCAGCAGCCAATTCACGGGAGGCTATGGCTACACCTTC
CASSQFTGGYGYTF
>TRBV4-2|NA|NA|TRBJ2-3
TGTGCCAGCAGCCCTACCGAGGGGTGGGGCACAGATACGCAGTATTTT
CASSPTEGWGTDTQYF
>TRBV7-9|NA|TRBD1|TRBJ1-5
TGTGCCAGCAGCTCCGGACAGGGGGGCAATCAGCCCCAGCATTTT
CASSSGQGGNQPQHF
>TRBV13|NA|NA|TRBJ2-7
TGTGCCAGCAGCGTAGCAGGAGGCTACGAGCAGTACTTC
CASSVAGGYEQYF
>TRBV7-8|few|NA|TRBJ2-5
TGTGCCAGCAGCTCGCCTCTGGAGACCCAGTACTTC
CASSSPLETQYF
>TRBV7-6|NA|TRBD1|TRBJ2-2
TGTGCCAGCAGCTTAGCGCTTGGACAGGGGGCTATTGTACCGAACACCGGGGAGCTGTTTTTT
CASSLALGQGAIVPNTGELFF
>TRBV13|NA|TRBD2|TRBJ2-1
TGTGCCAGCGGAACAGCGGGGGGGCGCGATGAGCAGTTCTTC
CASGTAGGRDEQFF
>TRBV10-3|NA|TRBD1|TRBJ2-1
TGTGCCATCAGTGATCCTAGTTATGACAGGGGAGGTAATGAGCAGTTCTTC
CAISDPSYDRGGNEQFF
>TRBV5-6|NA|NA|TRBJ1-1
TGTGCCAGCAGGACACTAGGGGACACTGAAGCTTTCTTT
CASRTLGDTEAFF
>TRBV12-5|NA|NA|TRBJ2-5
TGTGCTAGTGGTTTGGGGGATACAGGGTCCCAAGAGACCCAGTACTTC
CASGLGDTGSQETQYF
>TRBV4-3|few|NA|TRBJ1-6
TGCGCCAGCAGCCATTTCGCTGGGTCTGTGAATTCACCCCTCCACTTT
CASSHFAGSVNSPLHF
>TRBV7-2|NA|NA|TRBJ2-5
TGTGCCAGCAGCTTAGGGGTTATCAGGGGCCAAGAGACCCAGTACTTC
CASSLGVIRGQETQYF